The 18 T cell receptor beta chains below come from one sample, sequenced in a study of Tregs in tolerant kidney transplant recipients. Sequencing used immunoSEQ multiplex PCR; TCRdb keeps in-frame clones, though not all of them. Recorded for this sample: 50,000 to 65,000 clones. The sequences come from CD4+ T cells from blood, collected before the transplant. The origin of the receptors is a human donor who received a combined kidney and bone marrow transplant.

Concerning this clone: With the read ending 3 residues before the CDR3 end, the germline J gene is used to fill in that end. The rearrangement uses TRBV18 and TRBJ2-7, with D possibly TRBD2 on 6 matching bases. The CDR3 is made up of 14 amino acids. V was cut by 3 bases and J by 0 bases, with 9 bases left in between. Germline loops: CDR1 KGHSH, CDR2 LQKENI. The CDR3 loop reads CASSPQGGSYEQYF. The CDR3 bases that were read are TGTGCCAGCTCACCTCAGGGAGGCTCCTACGAG.

Details on this clone: The read finishes 3 residues shy of the CDR3 end, and the germline J gene is used to complete it. The chain joins TRBV7-6 to TRBJ1-5; 7 nucleotides line up with TRBD1. With V trimmed by 5 bases and J by 1 base, 8 bases remained unmatched. The CDR3 loop spans 16 amino acids. The V gene's germline CDR1 is SGHVS and CDR2 FNYEAQ. The covered CDR3 bases are TGTGCCAGCAGCCCTTGGACGGGACAGAGCAATCAGCCC. This gives the protein CASSPWTGQSNQP. The whole CDR3 protein reads CASSPWTGQSNQPQHF.

For this clone: The read halts 3 residues ahead of the CDR3 end, with the missing end drawn from the germline J gene. V and J are TRBV7-2 and TRBJ1-5; TRBD1 matches 8 bases. The V and J ends lost 3 bases and 6 bases, in that order; junction bases with no gene match: 7. From germline, CDR1 is SGHTA and CDR2 FQGNSA. CDR3 length equals 15 residues. Incomplete CDR3 DNA: TGTGCCAGCAGCTTGGATTGGACAGGGCGTCAGCCC. It yields the protein CASSLDWTGRQP. In full, the CDR3 reads CASSLDWTGRQPQHF.

Concerning this clone: The read gets to within 3 residues of the CDR3 end, and the germline J gene fills in the rest. This sequence joins TRBV20-1 and TRBJ2-3; D not resolved. This CDR3 has 15 residues. V was trimmed by 1 base and J by 6 bases, leaving 17 bases between them. Germline V lookup: CDR1 DFQATT, CDR2 SNEGSKA (reference sequence). CDR3 loop: CSARVAALVSDTQYF. The part of the CDR3 DNA that was read is TGCAGTGCTAGAGTGGCGGCGCTGGTCTCTGATACG.

As to this clone: The sequenced fragment ends 3 residues before the CDR3 boundary, so the rest is inferred from the germline J gene. This chain connects TRBV7-2 to TRBJ2-7; a possible D gene is TRBD2 (5 bases). Trimming took off 3 bases at V and 2 bases at J, with 14 bases between the two ends. The CDR3 is made up of 15 amino acids. Germline V gives CDR1 SGHTA, CDR2 FQGNSA. CDR3 sequence: CASSFDGGFAYEQYF. CDR3 bases read: TGTGCCAGCAGCTTTGATGGCGGGTTCGCCTACGAG.

Concerning this clone: The read ends 3 residues early relative to the CDR3; the germline J gene fills the gap. This chain joins TRBV6-2 or TRBV6-3 and TRBJ1-2; TRBD1 is a possible D gene (5 bases). Germline V gene data show CDR1 as MNHEY and CDR2 as SVGEGT. The CDR3 has 12 residues. The V end was cut by 6 bases, the J end by 2 bases, with 7 bases between. CDR3 residues: CASRRGNYGYTF. CDR3 DNA, as far as it was read: TGTGCCAGCAGGCGGGGGAACTATGGC.

A word on this clone: The read terminates 3 residues ahead of where the CDR3 ends, so the germline J gene completes it. The rearrangement links TRBV7-2 to TRBJ2-2; D is perhaps TRBD2 (5 bases). Between the trimmed V and J ends, which lost 7 bases and 3 bases, there was a span of 6 bases. The CDR3 contains 12 residues. From germline, CDR1 is SGHTA and CDR2 FQGNSA. CDR3 bases read: TGTGCCAGCACCGGGGACACCGGGGAG. Its translation: CASTGDTGE. The complete CDR3 protein is CASTGDTGELFF.

As to this clone: Sequencing ends 3 residues short of the CDR3 end; the germline J gene provides the rest. The rearrangement joins TRBV19 to TRBJ2-7, with D tentatively TRBD2 (6 bases). Trimming took 3 bases from V and 2 from J, leaving 20 bases between them. The CDR3 has 17 amino acids. Germline CDR1 reads LNHDA; CDR2 reads SQIVND (reference sequence). CDR3 in amino acids: CASSIQTGLVRAYEQYF. CDR3 DNA, as far as it was read: TGTGCCAGTAGTATTCAAACGGGACTGGTTCGCGCCTACGAG.

Concerning this clone itself: The read stops 3 residues short of the end of the CDR3; the missing end is completed from the germline J gene. The chain has TRBV19 and TRBJ1-4, with D possibly being TRBD1 (5 bases). Germline lookup yields CDR1 LNHDA and CDR2 SQIVND (reference sequence). The ends were cut back, 7 bases at V and 6 bases at J, with 18 bases in the middle. The CDR3 covers 15 residues. The covered CDR3 bases are TGTGCCAGTACCCCCAGAGGAGTCAGGGATGAAAAA. Its translation: CASTPRGVRDEK. The whole CDR3 is CASTPRGVRDEKLFF. Complete variable domain (other parts from reference TRBV19 and TRBJ1-4): DGGITQSPKYLFRKEGQNVTLSCEQNLNHDAMYWYRQDPGQGLRLIYYSQIVNDFQKGDIAEGYSVSREKKESFPLTVTSAQKNPTAFYLCASTPRGVRDEKLFFGSGTQLSVL.

Worth noting for this clone: The read ends 3 residues before the CDR3 terminus; that terminus is restored from the germline J gene. The chain joins TRBV7-2 to TRBJ1-4; no reliable D call. The CDR3 length is 15 residues. Per the germline V gene, CDR1 is SGHTA and CDR2 is FQGNSA. CDR3 DNA, as far as it was read: TGTGCCAGCAGCTTAGCTATGGAGGGTTCGAAGAAA. Translating it yields CASSLAMEGSKK. The whole CDR3 is CASSLAMEGSKKLFF.

A note on this clone: Read coverage stops 3 residues before the CDR3 terminus; the germline J gene supplies the remainder. This chain links TRBV5-1 with TRBJ1-2, with 8 bases aligning to TRBD1. CDR1 is SGHRS and CDR2 is YFSETQ in the germline V gene. The CDR3 totals 14 residues. This chain's CDR3 is CASSLMDRTGGYTF. Incomplete CDR3 DNA: TGCGCCAGCAGCTTGATGGACCGGACAGGGGGC.

Regarding this clone: With the read ending 3 residues before the CDR3 end, the germline J gene is used to fill in that end. The V gene is TRBV2, the J gene TRBJ1-3; D remains ambiguous. Germline values: CDR1 SNHLY, CDR2 FYNNEI. The length of the CDR3 is 15 residues. Trimming took off 7 bases at V and 0 bases at J, with 13 bases between the two ends. The covered CDR3 bases are TGTGCCAGCAAGGCGCGGGGAAGCTCTGGAAACACC. This gives the protein CASKARGSSGNT. The full CDR3 reads CASKARGSSGNTIYF.

A remark on this clone: The read gets to within 3 residues of the CDR3 end, and the germline J gene fills in the rest. This chain joins TRBV2 and TRBJ2-7; D may match TRBD1 or TRBD2 (8 bases each). CDR3 length equals 16 residues. Trimming removed 10 bases from V and 6 bases from J, with 28 bases in between. Germline assignment: CDR1 SNHLY and CDR2 FYNNEI. CDR3: CATRTGQNSGIGEQYF. CDR3 DNA, as far as it was read: TGTGCCACCCGGACAGGGCAGAATAGCGGGATCGGCGAG.

A note on this clone: The read finishes 3 residues shy of the CDR3 end, and the germline J gene is used to complete it. This rearrangement joins TRBV10-3 to TRBJ2-2; D not resolved. The CDR3 contains 13 residues. Germline loops: CDR1 ENHRY, CDR2 SYGVKD. Trimming stripped 10 bases from V and 9 bases from J, with 18 bases between. CDR3 residues: CASATPGGRELFF. CDR3 bases read: TGTGCCAGTGCAACCCCTGGCGGCCGGGAG.

Regarding this clone: The DNA ends 3 residues before the CDR3 does, and the rest of the CDR3 is filled in from the germline J gene. The rearrangement links TRBV30 to TRBJ1-6; D perhaps matches TRBD1 (6 bases). Germline V CDR1 and CDR2: GTSNPN, SVGIG (reference sequence). CDR3 length: 16 residues. V lost 3 bases to trimming and J lost 0 bases, with 12 bases between them. The CDR3 loop reads CAWRGQPSSYNSPLHF. The DNA read from the CDR3 is TGTGCCTGGAGAGGACAGCCGAGCTCCTATAATTCACCC.

The DNA read from the CDR3 is TGCGCCAGCAGCGTGACTAGCGGGGGGGGCACCGGGGAG. Translated: CASSVTSGGGTGE. The full CDR3 reads CASSVTSGGGTGELFF. J is TRBJ2-2 and V is TRBV5-1, with 14 bases that match TRBD2. Read data end 3 residues before the CDR3 end; the end is taken from the germline J gene. Trimming removed 4 bases from V and 4 bases from J; junction bases left unmatched: 3. This CDR3 contains 16 residues. Germline CDR1 SGHRS, CDR2 YFSETQ.

Comments on this clone: The read ends 3 residues shy of where the CDR3 ends; the end is completed using the germline J gene. The chain combines TRBV19 with TRBJ1-4; D may be TRBD1 (5 bases). Trimming removed 1 base from V and 8 bases from J, with 11 bases in between. Germline V CDR1 and CDR2: LNHDA, SQIVND (reference sequence). This CDR3 is 14 amino acids long. The CDR3 spells CASSIGQTVEKLFF. CDR3 DNA, as far as it was read: TGTGCCAGTAGTATAGGACAGACAGTCGAAAAA. Full variable domain (missing parts from reference TRBV19 and TRBJ1-4): DGGITQSPKYLFRKEGQNVTLSCEQNLNHDAMYWYRQDPGQGLRLIYYSQIVNDFQKGDIAEGYSVSREKKESFPLTVTSAQKNPTAFYLCASSIGQTVEKLFFGSGTQLSVL.

Notes on this clone: The read ends 3 residues early relative to the CDR3; the germline J gene fills the gap. The V call is TRBV7-9, the J call TRBJ2-5; tentatively, D is TRBD2 (5 bases). The CDR3 contains 14 residues. Trimming cost V 5 bases and J 4 bases, with 14 bases left between them. Looked up from germline, CDR1 is SEHNR and CDR2 is FQNEAQ (reference sequence). The CDR3 bases that were read are TGTGCCAGCAGCCCTCCCGCGAGGGCAGAGACC. It codes for CASSPPARAET. The full CDR3 protein reads CASSPPARAETQYF.